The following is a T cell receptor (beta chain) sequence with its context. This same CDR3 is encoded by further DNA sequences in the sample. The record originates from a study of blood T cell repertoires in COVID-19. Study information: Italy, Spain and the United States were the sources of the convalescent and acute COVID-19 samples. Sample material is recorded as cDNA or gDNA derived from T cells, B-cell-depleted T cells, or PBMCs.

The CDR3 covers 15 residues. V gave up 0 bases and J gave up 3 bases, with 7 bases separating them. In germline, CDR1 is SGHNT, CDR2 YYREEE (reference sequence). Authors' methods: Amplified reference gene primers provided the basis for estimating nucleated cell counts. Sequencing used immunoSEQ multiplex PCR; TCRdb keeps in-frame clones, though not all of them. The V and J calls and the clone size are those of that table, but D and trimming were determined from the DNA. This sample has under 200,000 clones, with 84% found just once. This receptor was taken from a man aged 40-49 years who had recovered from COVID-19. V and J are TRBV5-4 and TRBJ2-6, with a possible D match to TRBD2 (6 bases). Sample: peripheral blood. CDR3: CASSLAGSGANVLTF. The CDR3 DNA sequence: TGTGCCAGCAGCTTGGCCGGGAGTGGGGCCAACGTCCTGACTTTC. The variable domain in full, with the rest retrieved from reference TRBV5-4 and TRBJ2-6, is ETGVTQSPTHLIKTRGQQVTLRCSSQSGHNTVSWYQQALGQGPQFIFQYYREEENGRGNFPPRFSGLQFPNYSSELNVNALELDDSALYLCASSLAGSGANVLTFGAGSRLTVL.